This TCR beta chain derives from a study of T cells in women clearing cervical HPV infection. Trimming shortened V by 4 bases and J by 6 bases, and 15 bases separated the two germline ends. CDR1 is SNHLY and CDR2 is FYNNEI in the germline V gene. The CDR3 consists of 14 residues. A note on this clone: The sequence runs out 3 residues before the end of the CDR3; the remainder is reconstructed from the germline J gene.

The assay was immunoSEQ multiplex PCR, and TCRdb's table has in-frame clones only and misses some. In total, the table holds tens of thousands of clones. The clonotype comes from a woman aged 18 to 75 with a cervical HPV16 infection that either progressed to CIN3+ or cleared (not recorded which). The specimen sequenced was blood buffy coat. The chain is built from TRBV2 and TRBJ1-1; TRBD1 might be the D (5 bases). CDR3 DNA (partial): TGTGCCAGCAGTGTGAGGGGCAAGGCTGCTGAA. Encoded protein: CASSVRGKAAE. In full, the CDR3 reads CASSVRGKAAEAFF.